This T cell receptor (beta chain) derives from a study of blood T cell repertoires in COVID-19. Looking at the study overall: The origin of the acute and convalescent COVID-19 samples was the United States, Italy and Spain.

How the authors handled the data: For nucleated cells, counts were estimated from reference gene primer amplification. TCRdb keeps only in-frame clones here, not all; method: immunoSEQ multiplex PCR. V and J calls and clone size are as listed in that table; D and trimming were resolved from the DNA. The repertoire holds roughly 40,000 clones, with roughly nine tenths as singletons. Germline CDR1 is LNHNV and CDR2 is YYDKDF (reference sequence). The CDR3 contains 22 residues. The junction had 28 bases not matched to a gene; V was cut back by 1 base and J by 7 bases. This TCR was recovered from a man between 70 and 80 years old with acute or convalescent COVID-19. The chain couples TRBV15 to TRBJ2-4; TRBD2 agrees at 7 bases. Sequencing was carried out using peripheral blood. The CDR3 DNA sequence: TGTGCCACCAGCAGAGGGTACGGGCGAATTTTGCGGGGGTCTGATGGAGGGAACATTCAGTACTTC. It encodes CATSRGYGRILRGSDGGNIQYF.